The 31 T cell receptor beta chains listed next were all sequenced from one sample in a study of cytomegalovirus exposure and HLA in healthy donors. 13 Jbeta primers and 60 Vbeta primers were used for the PCR. Some clones are missing from TCRdb's copy, which holds only in-frame ones; the method was immunoSEQ multiplex PCR. The table has some 200,000 clones, 79% seen once. The specimen sequenced was PBMCs. These receptors all come from a girl aged 10-17 years in good health and CMV-seropositive.

This chain connects TRBV4-1 to TRBJ1-1; possible D gene TRBD1, 6 bases. The germline V and J ends were trimmed by 2 bases and 1 base, with 8 bases remaining between them. Germline V gives CDR1 MGHRA, CDR2 YSYEKL. The length of the CDR3 is 14 residues. The CDR3 sequence is CASSQWTENTEAFF. The CDR3 DNA sequence: TGCGCCAGCAGCCAATGGACAGAGAACACTGAAGCTTTCTTT.

The chain links TRBV2 to TRBJ2-1; D is possibly TRBD2 (6 bases). Trimming removed 8 bases at V and 5 bases at J, with 13 bases between. The CDR3 totals 13 residues. Germline CDR1 SNHLY, CDR2 FYNNEI. CDR3 sequence: CASDRRGNNEQFF. The CDR3 coding sequence is TGTGCCAGCGATCGGCGGGGAAACAATGAGCAGTTCTTC.

This chain links TRBV7-8 with TRBJ1-2; TRBD1 matches 12 bases. The V and J ends lost 0 bases and 5 bases, in that order; junction bases with no gene match: 1. CDR1 is SGHVS and CDR2 is FQNEAQ in the germline V gene. The CDR3 length is 15 residues. The CDR3 nucleotides read TGTGCCAGCAGCTTAGCGGGACAGGGGGCATATGGCTACACCTTC. Translation gives CASSLAGQGAYGYTF.

This clone has only one observation. V is TRBV10-1 and J is TRBJ2-1; 7 bases line up with TRBD2. The V gene end was trimmed by 0 bases and the J gene end by 4 bases; junction bases not matched to a gene: 6. Germline CDR1 is WNHNN and CDR2 is SYGVQD (reference sequence). This CDR3 is 16 amino acids long. CDR3 bases: TGCGCCAGCAGTGAGTCGGGCGGGGGTGCTTACAATGAGCAGTTCTTC. Its translation: CASSESGGGAYNEQFF.

The V gene is TRBV4-2, the J gene TRBJ2-5, with 14 positions matching TRBD2. With 0 bases clipped from V and 9 bases from J, the junction kept 18 bases outside the gene matches. Germline V gives CDR1 LGHNA, CDR2 YNFKEQ. The CDR3 is 20 residues long. The CDR3 DNA reads as TGTGCCAGCAGCCAAGATTGGGGGACTAGCGGGGGCGAACGGACGGGGGCCCAGTACTTC. It codes for CASSQDWGTSGGERTGAQYF.

A single count supports this clone. This CDR3 reads CAWSVPAGGHNEQFF. Here the CDR3 DNA reads TGTGCCTGGAGTGTACCAGCGGGGGGCCACAATGAGCAGTTCTTC. The chain uses TRBV30 and TRBJ2-1, with 9 nucleotides matching TRBD2. CDR3 length: 15 amino acids. V was pared by 0 bases and J by 5 bases, with 5 bases of the junction left unmatched. From germline, CDR1 is GTSNPN and CDR2 SVGIG (reference sequence).

This clone has more than one count but fewer than ten. The chain is built from TRBV29-1 and TRBJ2-1, with TRBD2 identical over 8 bases. This CDR3 is 12 amino acids long. In germline, CDR1 is SQVTM, CDR2 ANQGSEA. With 6 bases clipped from V and 4 bases from J, the junction kept 2 bases outside the gene matches. Written as DNA, the CDR3 is TGCAGCGTCGGGGGGGTTTACAATGAGCAGTTCTTC. Amino acid sequence: CSVGGVYNEQFF.

The chain is built from TRBV4-3 and TRBJ2-1; D not resolved. CDR1 LGHNA and CDR2 YSLEER come from the germline V gene. The CDR3 has 13 amino acids. Deletions cut 3 bases from V and 3 bases from J, with 6 bases between. CDR3 residues: CASSQVSYNEQFF. CDR3 nucleotide sequence: TGCGCCAGCAGCCAGGTTAGCTACAATGAGCAGTTCTTC.

The chain is built from TRBV7-2 and TRBJ2-1, with 8 positions matching TRBD1. The CDR3 has 13 residues. Per the germline V gene, CDR1 is SGHTA and CDR2 is FQGNSA. With V trimmed by 6 bases and J by 6 bases, 4 bases remained unmatched. CDR3 loop: CASSFTGGNEQFF. CDR3 nucleotide sequence: TGTGCCAGCAGTTTTACAGGGGGCAATGAGCAGTTCTTC.

A few counts support this clone. The CDR3 nucleotides read TGTGCCAGCAGCTTGGATCGGGGGGCCTTGGAGACCCAGTACTTC. The encoded protein is CASSLDRGALETQYF. This chain connects TRBV5-5 to TRBJ2-5; D may be TRBD2 (7 bases). This CDR3 has 15 residues. Trimming shortened V by 0 bases and J by 5 bases, and 14 bases separated the two germline ends. The V gene's germline CDR1 is SGHKS and CDR2 YYEKEE (reference sequence).

V is TRBV5-4 and J is TRBJ2-7, with D perhaps matching TRBD1 (5 bases). V lost 3 bases, J lost 0 bases, and 13 bases lay in between. Germline lookup yields CDR1 SGHNT and CDR2 YYREEE (reference sequence). The CDR3 is made up of 15 amino acids. The CDR3 protein is CASSSITGASYEQYF. DNA of the CDR3: TGTGCCAGCAGCTCAATAACAGGAGCCTCCTACGAGCAGTACTTC.

The J gene is TRBJ2-3, the V gene TRBV7-6; maybe TRBD2 (6 bases). Per the germline V gene, CDR1 is SGHVS and CDR2 is FNYEAQ. Deletions cut 1 base from V and 2 bases from J, with 13 bases between. The CDR3 is made up of 16 amino acids. CDR3 nucleotides: TGTGCCAGCAGCTTAGTCGGGGGACTGTTCACAGATACGCAGTATTTT. It codes for CASSLVGGLFTDTQYF. The whole variable domain, remainder taken from reference TRBV7-6 and TRBJ2-3, is GAGVSQSPRYKVTKRGQDVALRCDPISGHVSLYWYRQALGQGPEFLTYFNYEAQQDKSGLPNDRFSAERPEGSISTLTIQRTEQRDSAMYRCASSLVGGLFTDTQYFGPGTRLTVL.

This sequence joins TRBV15 and TRBJ1-5, with no clear D. V gave up 0 bases and J gave up 2 bases, with 8 bases separating them. This CDR3 is built from 15 residues. Per the germline V gene, CDR1 is LNHNV and CDR2 is YYDKDF (reference sequence). The chain's CDR3 is CATSRDRVGNQPQHF. Written as DNA, the CDR3 is TGTGCCACCAGCAGAGATCGGGTAGGCAATCAGCCCCAGCATTTT.

The rearrangement uses TRBV6-5 and TRBJ1-5; possibly TRBD1 for D (6 bases). This CDR3 is built from 15 residues. In germline, CDR1 is MNHEY, CDR2 SVGAGI. Trimming pared 6 bases from V and 1 base from J, leaving 13 bases between. The CDR3 protein is CASRSTGLSNQPQHF. CDR3 in DNA: TGTGCCAGCAGGAGCACAGGGTTAAGCAATCAGCCCCAGCATTTT.

The chain combines TRBV7-2 with TRBJ1-4, with 7 bases matching TRBD1. V lost 4 bases, J lost 6 bases, and 8 bases stayed unmatched. The CDR3 is 15 amino acids. Looked up from germline, CDR1 is SGHTA and CDR2 is FQGNSA. The CDR3 loop is CASSSNRGEDEKLFF. In DNA, the CDR3 is TGTGCCAGCAGCTCCAACAGGGGCGAGGATGAAAAACTGTTTTTT.

This clone has a handful of counts. The genes are TRBV4-1 and TRBJ2-3; 13 nucleotides match TRBD2. Germline-derived CDR1 and CDR2 are MGHRA and YSYEKL. J was trimmed by 1 base and V by 0 bases; bases with no gene match: 4. This CDR3 comprises 18 residues. The CDR3 protein is CASSQDPGLAGGTDTQYF. The CDR3 nucleotides read TGCGCCAGCAGCCAAGATCCCGGACTAGCGGGGGGCACAGATACGCAGTATTTT.

The chain is built from TRBV2 and TRBJ2-3; the D is unclear. CDR3 length: 14 amino acids. CDR1 is SNHLY, CDR2 FYNNEI, per germline. V was cut by 7 bases and J by 0 bases, with 11 bases left in between. The DNA of the CDR3 is TGTGCCAGCACGAAGCGAGAGAGCACAGATACGCAGTATTTT. This gives the protein CASTKRESTDTQYF.

The rearrangement joins TRBV30 to TRBJ2-7, with D hard to call. CDR3 length: 11 residues. Germline CDR1 GTSNPN, CDR2 SVGIG (reference sequence). The germline V and J ends were trimmed by 5 bases and 2 bases, with 7 bases remaining between them. As DNA, the CDR3 is TGTGCCTGGCTGTCCGCCTACGAGCAGTACTTC. It specifies CAWLSAYEQYF.

The CDR3 nucleotides are TGTGCCAGCAGCCACCGGATACAGGGGACCTACGAGCAGTACTTC. Translated, it gives CASSHRIQGTYEQYF. V and J are TRBV4-2 and TRBJ2-7; 7 bases agree with TRBD1. Germline CDR1 and CDR2: LGHNA and YNFKEQ. This CDR3 comprises 15 residues. V shed 3 bases and J 2 bases; nucleotides not matched to a gene: 7.

The chain combines TRBV15 with TRBJ1-1; the D gene is possibly TRBD1 (5 bases). Germline CDR1 is LNHNV and CDR2 is YYDKDF (reference sequence). CDR3 size: 14 residues. Trimming left V 0 bases short and J 8 bases short, with 13 bases between. The CDR3 coding sequence is TGTGCCACCAGCAGAGATATAGGAGACAGCGAAGCTTTCTTT. Translating it yields CATSRDIGDSEAFF. The variable domain in full, with the rest retrieved from reference TRBV15 and TRBJ1-1, is DAMVIQNPRYQVTQFGKPVTLSCSQTLNHNVMYWYQQKSSQAPKLLFHYYDKDFNNEADTPDNFQSRRPNTSFCFLDIRSPGLGDTAMYLCATSRDIGDSEAFFGQGTRLTVV.

The chain recombines TRBV25-1 with TRBJ1-1, with 8 bases identical to TRBD1. In germline, CDR1 is MGHDK, CDR2 SYGVNS. The CDR3 spans 16 residues. Trimming cost V 4 bases and J 0 bases; bases outside gene matches: 7. The CDR3 reads CASSGDRSRVNTEAFF. CDR3 in DNA: TGTGCCAGCAGTGGGGACAGGTCTAGGGTGAACACTGAAGCTTTCTTT.

The table lists this clone with a few counts. V usage is TRBV6-5 and J usage is TRBJ2-7, with a tentative D call TRBD1 (6 bases). V was pared by 0 bases and J by 0 bases, with 12 bases between. This CDR3 has 16 amino acids. Germline V gene sequence: CDR1 MNHEY, CDR2 SVGAGI. The CDR3 sequence: CASSYSTAGVSYEQYF. CDR3 nucleotide sequence: TGTGCCAGCAGTTACTCGACGGCAGGGGTCTCCTACGAGCAGTACTTC.

V and J are TRBV5-1 and TRBJ2-7; the match to TRBD1 covers 8 bases. The ends lost 3 bases at V and 3 bases at J; junction bases unmatched: 17. This CDR3 has 18 amino acids. The germline V gene has CDR1 SGHRS and CDR2 YFSETQ. CDR3 region: CASSSEPGGALFGYEQYF. The DNA of the CDR3 is TGCGCCAGCAGCTCGGAGCCAGGGGGCGCGTTATTTGGCTACGAGCAGTACTTC.

This clone was counted a few times. This sequence joins TRBV5-4 and TRBJ1-4; TRBD1 aligns across 9 bases. J lost 5 bases, V lost 2 bases, and 1 base had no gene match. The CDR3 contains 14 residues. Germline V CDR1 and CDR2: SGHNT, YYREEE (reference sequence). CDR3 sequence: CASSFGTGNEKLFF. For the CDR3, the DNA is TGTGCCAGCAGCTTCGGGACAGGGAATGAAAAACTGTTTTTT.

This clone came up a few times. The chain recombines TRBV12-5 with TRBJ2-6; TRBD1 agrees at 7 bases. Germline-derived CDR1 and CDR2 are LGHNT and FRNRAP. This CDR3 is 18 amino acids long. V lost 1 base to trimming and J lost 0 bases; unmatched junction nucleotides: 6. This CDR3 is CASGLGTGPSSGANVLTF. The CDR3 DNA reads TGTGCTAGTGGTTTGGGGACAGGCCCGTCCTCTGGGGCCAACGTCCTGACTTTC.

The V call is TRBV6-1, the J call TRBJ2-7; no clear D gene. The CDR3 runs 13 residues. CDR1 is MNHNS, CDR2 SASEGT, per germline. The V gene lost 0 bases and the J gene lost 6 bases, with 9 bases spanning the gap. The CDR3 reads CASSEARHLEQYF. The CDR3 region has the DNA TGTGCCAGCAGTGAAGCGCGACACCTCGAGCAGTACTTC.

The chain carries TRBV5-8 and TRBJ1-6; D possibly corresponds to TRBD1 (6 bases). CDR1 and CDR2 from the germline V gene are SGHTS and YDEGEE. Between the trimmed V and J ends, which lost 0 bases and 9 bases, there was a span of 16 bases. This CDR3 is built from 16 residues. The CDR3 loop is CASSLAMGAPSSPLHF. CDR3 in DNA: TGTGCCAGCAGCTTGGCTATGGGGGCCCCGAGTTCACCCCTCCACTTT.

This clone has only a few counts. This chain links TRBV6-5 with TRBJ1-1; the match to TRBD1 covers 9 bases. This CDR3 has 13 residues. The V gene's germline CDR1 is MNHEY and CDR2 SVGAGI. V shed 4 bases and J 8 bases; nucleotides not matched to a gene: 5. Here the CDR3 reads CASSWPGQGEAFF. CDR3 sequence (DNA): TGTGCCAGCAGTTGGCCGGGACAGGGCGAAGCTTTCTTT.

The V and J genes are TRBV4-1 and TRBJ2-5, with 7 bases that match TRBD2. The germline CDR1 and CDR2 sequences are MGHRA and YSYEKL. J gave up 5 bases and V 5 bases, and 14 bases lay outside the gene matches. This CDR3 has 16 residues. CDR3 in DNA: TGCGCCAGCAGCTCACAGACTAGCTTGCCTCATGAGACCCAGTACTTC. Translation: CASSSQTSLPHETQYF.

The rearrangement joins TRBV6-1 to TRBJ2-7; TRBD1 might be the D (5 bases). The germline V gene has CDR1 MNHNS and CDR2 SASEGT. Trimming took off 4 bases at V and 3 bases at J, with 7 bases between the two ends. The CDR3 consists of 12 residues. The CDR3 DNA reads TGTGCCAGCAGTGGGGGCTACTACGAGCAGTACTTC. Amino acid sequence: CASSGGYYEQYF.

The rearrangement joins TRBV4-1 to TRBJ2-6; a weak D match, TRBD1 (5 bases). The germline V gene encodes CDR1 MGHRA and CDR2 YSYEKL. The CDR3 is 16 amino acids. Trimming stripped 4 bases from V and 1 base from J, with 11 bases between. CDR3 protein: CASSPTSGSGANVLTF. DNA of the CDR3: TGCGCCAGCAGCCCTACTTCAGGGTCTGGGGCCAACGTCCTGACTTTC.